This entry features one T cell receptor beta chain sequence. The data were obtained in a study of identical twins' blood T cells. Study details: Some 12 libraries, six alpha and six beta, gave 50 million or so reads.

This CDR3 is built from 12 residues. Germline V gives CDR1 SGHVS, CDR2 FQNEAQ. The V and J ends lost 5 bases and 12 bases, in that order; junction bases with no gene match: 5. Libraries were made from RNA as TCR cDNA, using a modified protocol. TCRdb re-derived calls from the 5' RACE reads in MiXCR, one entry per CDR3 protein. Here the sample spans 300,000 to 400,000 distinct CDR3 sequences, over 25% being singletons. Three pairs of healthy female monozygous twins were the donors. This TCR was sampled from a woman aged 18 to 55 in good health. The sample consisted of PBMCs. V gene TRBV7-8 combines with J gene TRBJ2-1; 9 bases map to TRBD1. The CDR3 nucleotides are TGTGCCAGCAGCGCCGACAGGGGGTTGCAGTTCTTC. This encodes CASSADRGLQFF.